The sequence of this T cell receptor beta chain was determined in a study of cytomegalovirus exposure and HLA in healthy donors. With V trimmed by 4 bases and J by 4 bases, 14 bases remained unmatched. Germline V gives CDR1 LNHNV, CDR2 YYDKDF (reference sequence). The CDR3 totals 17 residues. Both 60 Vbeta primers and 13 Jbeta primers went into the PCR. TCRdb's table, derived via immunoSEQ multiplex PCR, lists solely in-frame clones and lacks some. The profile shows about 60,000 clones, roughly 80% of them singletons. This TCR was sampled from a woman aged 25 to 39 in good health and CMV-seronegative. Sequencing was carried out using PBMCs. This sequence joins TRBV15 and TRBJ1-2; TRBD1 agrees at 8 bases. As DNA, the CDR3 is TGTGCCACCAGCACCCGGACCCTCAGGGGGCTCTTCTATGGCTACACCTTC. Protein: CATSTRTLRGLFYGYTF.